Below, 2 T cell receptor beta chains from the same sample are listed, as sequenced in a study of T cells in Graves' hyperthyroidism and ophthalmopathy. Amplification yielded TCR beta CDR3 regions, with RNA transcripts as the source. Carried out on the TCR CDR3, a first-round RT-PCR used the HTBI primer set. Each CDR3 protein gets one entry after TCRdb re-called the multiplex PCR reads with MiXCR. The repertoire includes 750,000 to 900,000 distinct CDR3 sequences, 35% to 40% of them detected once, and over 8% sits in the top ten. The sequenced sample was blood. The receptors come from a man between 18 and 29 years old with Graves' hyperthyroidism.

The chain has TRBV7-2 and TRBJ2-7; D gene unclear. The germline V and J ends were trimmed by 1 base and 5 bases, with 9 bases remaining between them. This CDR3 region has 13 residues. Per the germline V gene, CDR1 is SGHTA and CDR2 is FQGNSA. The CDR3 here is CASSLVMVDEQYF. The CDR3 DNA follows: TGTGCCAGCAGCTTAGTAATGGTTGACGAGCAGTACTTC.

Note on this clonotype: A read error is possible here, since a much larger clone lies one base away. This chain links TRBV6-5 with TRBJ1-2, with 10 bases identical to TRBD1. Germline CDR1 is MNHEY and CDR2 is SVGAGI. The V segment lost 6 bases and the J segment 7 bases; nucleotides outside the gene matches: 2. The CDR3 has 12 amino acids. The CDR3 loop reads CASSGTGAGYTF. In DNA, the CDR3 is TGTGCCAGCAGCGGGACAGGGGCTGGCTACACCTTC.